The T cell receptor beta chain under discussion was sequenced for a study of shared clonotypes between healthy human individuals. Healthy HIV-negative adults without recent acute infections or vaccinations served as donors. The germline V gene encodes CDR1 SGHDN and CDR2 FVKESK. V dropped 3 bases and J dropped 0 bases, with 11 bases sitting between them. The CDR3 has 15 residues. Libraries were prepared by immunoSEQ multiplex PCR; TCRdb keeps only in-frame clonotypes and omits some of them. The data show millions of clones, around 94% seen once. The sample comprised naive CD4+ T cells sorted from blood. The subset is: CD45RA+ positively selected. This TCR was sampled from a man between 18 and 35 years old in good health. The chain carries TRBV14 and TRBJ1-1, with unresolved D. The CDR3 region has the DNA TGTGCCAGCAGCCAGGGTTACACCATGAACACTGAAGCTTTCTTT. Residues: CASSQGYTMNTEAFF.